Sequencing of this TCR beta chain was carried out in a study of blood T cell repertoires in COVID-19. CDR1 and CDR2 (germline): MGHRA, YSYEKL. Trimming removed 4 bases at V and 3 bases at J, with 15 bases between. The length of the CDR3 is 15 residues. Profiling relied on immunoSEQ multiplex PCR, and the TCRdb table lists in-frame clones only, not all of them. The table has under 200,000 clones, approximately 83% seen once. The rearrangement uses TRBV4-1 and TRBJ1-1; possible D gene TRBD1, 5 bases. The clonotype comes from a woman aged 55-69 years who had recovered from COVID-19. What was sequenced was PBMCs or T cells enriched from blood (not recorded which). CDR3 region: CASSLQIGGYTEAFF. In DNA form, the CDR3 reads TGCGCCAGCAGCCTTCAGATTGGGGGGTACACTGAAGCTTTCTTT.